This is a list of T cell receptor beta chains from one sample in a study of cytotoxic CD8 clonotypes in ibrutinib-treated CLL. The table came from immunoSEQ multiplex PCR; TCRdb's copy has only in-frame clones and leaves some out. Here the sample spans roughly 23,000 clones, around 73% being singletons. Sequenced here: PBMCs, sampled before ibrutinib treatment. The receptor source for this set is a human donor with chronic lymphocytic leukemia. The CDR3 runs from the conserved cysteine through the conserved F or W. The D gene is left open where the match is weak. Size is stated for part of the rows, as once, few or many counts, or as a class when the clone is expanded.

TGTGCCTGGAGTGTTGGGATGGGAAAAGAGACCCAGTACTTC,CAWSVGMGKETQYF,TRBJ2-5,TRBV30,NA,NA,14
TGTGCCAGCAGCCGGACTAGCGGGAGAGGTGAGGTACGGGCCAACGTCCTGACTTTC,CASSRTSGRGEVRANVLTF,TRBJ2-6,TRBV7-2,TRBD2,NA,19
TGCGCCAGCAGCTTGTACGGGACTACCCGCACAGATACGCAGTATTTT,CASSLYGTTRTDTQYF,TRBJ2-3,TRBV5-1,TRBD2,NA,16
TGTGCCAGCAGCTTGGCCAAGGAGGCGAGAGGATCCTACGAGCAGTACTTC,CASSLAKEARGSYEQYF,TRBJ2-7,TRBV5-6,NA,NA,17
TGTGCCAGCAGTGAAGAAGGGGTCCAAGAGACCCAGTACTTC,CASSEEGVQETQYF,TRBJ2-5,TRBV6-1,NA,NA,14
TGTGCCAGCAGCCAAGATGGCACGTACCAAGAGACCCAGTACTTC,CASSQDGTYQETQYF,TRBJ2-5,TRBV14,NA,NA,15
TGTGCCAGTTCTGGACTAGACCACAATGAGCAGTTCTTC,CASSGLDHNEQFF,TRBJ2-1,TRBV19,TRBD2,NA,13
TGCGCCAGCACCCTTAGCTTCGGGGAGCAGTTCTTC,CASTLSFGEQFF,TRBJ2-1,TRBV5-1,NA,NA,12
TGTGCCAGCTCATCGACTAGCGGGCCTTTCAATGAGCAGTTCTTC,CASSSTSGPFNEQFF,TRBJ2-1,TRBV18,TRBD2,once,15
TGTGCCGGGGGGTCCAGGCCCTACGAGCAGTACTTC,CAGGSRPYEQYF,TRBJ2-7,TRBV2,NA,NA,12
TGCGCCAGCGGAAAGCGGGAGGGGAACACCGGGGAGCTGTTTTTT,CASGKREGNTGELFF,TRBJ2-2,TRBV10-1,TRBD2,NA,15
TGTGCCAGCAGCCTCGACAGGACAGGGGCCAGCGGCTACACCTTC,CASSLDRTGASGYTF,TRBJ1-2,TRBV6-5,TRBD1,NA,15
TGCGCCAGCAGACTAGCGGGAGAGACAGATACGCAGTATTTT,CASRLAGETDTQYF,TRBJ2-3,TRBV5-1,TRBD2,once,14
TGTGCCAGCAGTTTAGGCGGTGGGAGCTCCTACGAGCAGTACTTC,CASSLGGGSSYEQYF,TRBJ2-7,TRBV28,NA,NA,15
TGTGCCATCAGAGGACAGGAAAGCTCCTACGAGCAGTACTTC,CAIRGQESSYEQYF,TRBJ2-7,TRBV10-3,TRBD1,NA,14
TGTGCCAGCAGATCTGGGGGCTCAGATACGCAGTATTTT,CASRSGGSDTQYF,TRBJ2-3,TRBV6-1,NA,NA,13
TGTGCCAGCAGCCTGTCACCGAACACTGAAGCTTTCTTT,CASSLSPNTEAFF,TRBJ1-1,TRBV5-4,NA,NA,13
TGCGCCAGCAGCCCAACAGCTAACTATGGCTACACCTTC,CASSPTANYGYTF,TRBJ1-2,TRBV5-1,NA,NA,13
TGTGCCAGCAGTGAAAAAGGGACCAGTCAGTTCTTC,CASSEKGTSQFF,TRBJ2-1,TRBV25-1,NA,NA,12
TGCGCCAGCAGCCTGAACGGCCTGGGACTAGCGGGAGGGGACAATGAGCAGTTCTTC,CASSLNGLGLAGGDNEQFF,TRBJ2-1,TRBV5-1,TRBD2,NA,19
TGTGCCAGCAGTTTAGTGGGCGGATACAATGAGCAGTTCTTC,CASSLVGGYNEQFF,TRBJ2-1,TRBV28,NA,NA,14
TGTGCCAGCAGTGATCTACCCGGGAGAGGTACAGATACGCAGTATTTT,CASSDLPGRGTDTQYF,TRBJ2-3,TRBV6-4,NA,NA,16
TGTGCCAGCGGGACTCGTGAAGCTTTCTTT,CASGTREAFF,TRBJ1-1,TRBV19,NA,NA,10
TGTGCCAGTAGTACCTACGAGCAGTACTTC,CASSTYEQYF,TRBJ2-7,TRBV19,NA,NA,10
TGTGCCAGCAGCGTAGGGACAGGAGGATACACTGAAGCTTTCTTT,CASSVGTGGYTEAFF,TRBJ1-1,TRBV9,TRBD1,NA,15
TGTGCCAGCAGCCCCACAGGGGCTAGCGTTGAGACCCAGTACTTC,CASSPTGASVETQYF,TRBJ2-5,TRBV9,NA,NA,15
TGCGCCAGCAGCCCTCAGGGACGTCGCCCGGAAGAGACCCAGTACTTC,CASSPQGRRPEETQYF,TRBJ2-5,TRBV5-1,NA,NA,16
TGTGCCAGCAGCCAAGATTTAGTAGCGGTCTACGAGCAGTACTTC,CASSQDLVAVYEQYF,TRBJ2-7,TRBV4-2,NA,NA,15
TGTGCCAGCAGCAAACAGGGCGTTGATGAGCAGTTCTTC,CASSKQGVDEQFF,TRBJ2-1,TRBV5-4,NA,NA,13
TGTGCCAGCAGCTTGGCGGGACAACGGGAGCAGTACTTC,CASSLAGQREQYF,TRBJ2-7,TRBV5-4,NA,NA,13
TGTGCCAGCAGCTTGAATAGGGAAGGAAACAATCAGCCCCAGCATTTT,CASSLNREGNNQPQHF,TRBJ1-5,TRBV13,NA,NA,16
TGTGCCAGCAGTTACTCGAAACAGGGGGGAGGTTCACCCCTCCACTTT,CASSYSKQGGGSPLHF,TRBJ1-6,TRBV6-5,TRBD1,NA,16
TGTGCCAGCAGCTCGGGGGGGATGACGAGGTACTTC,CASSSGGMTRYF,TRBJ2-7,TRBV5-4,TRBD2,NA,12
TGTGCCAGCAGTTTATTCGGGGACGAGCAGTACTTC,CASSLFGDEQYF,TRBJ2-7,TRBV27,NA,NA,12
TGCGCCAGCAGCTTGGAGGCAGGCGGCTACACCTTC,CASSLEAGGYTF,TRBJ1-2,TRBV5-1,NA,NA,12
TGTGCCAGCAGTTCCCCTAGCTTCGGCACAGATACGCAGTATTTT,CASSSPSFGTDTQYF,TRBJ2-3,TRBV27,NA,NA,15
TGCAGCGTCAGACAAGGAACGGCTGAAGCTTTCTTT,CSVRQGTAEAFF,TRBJ1-1,TRBV29-1,NA,NA,12
TGTGCCACCAGCAGAGGGGGAGGGTTTGGCTACACCTTC,CATSRGGGFGYTF,TRBJ1-2,TRBV15,NA,NA,13
TGTGCCAGCAGTTTATCTCGGGGAGATACGCAGTATTTT,CASSLSRGDTQYF,TRBJ2-3,TRBV27,NA,few,13
TGTGCCAGCAGTGAATTGGCAGGGAAGGCCGTCGAGCAGTACTTC,CASSELAGKAVEQYF,TRBJ2-7,TRBV25-1,NA,NA,15
TGTGCCAGCAGTTTCTCCCGGACCGGCTCGGGGAACGAGCAGTACTTC,CASSFSRTGSGNEQYF,TRBJ2-7,TRBV6-5,NA,NA,16
TGTGCCAGCTTGTCCGGGACAGGGTGGAGCGGCTACACCTTC,CASLSGTGWSGYTF,TRBJ1-2,TRBV28,TRBD1,NA,14
TGCAGCGTAGCTATCCGGGACTTATACGAGCAGTACTTC,CSVAIRDLYEQYF,TRBJ2-7,TRBV29-1,NA,NA,13
TGTGCCAGTAGACGATCAGGGACGGGTAACCCCCTCGATGGCTACACCTTC,CASRRSGTGNPLDGYTF,TRBJ1-2,TRBV19,NA,NA,17
TGTGCCAGCAGCCAGGGACAACTTTACGAGCAGTACTTC,CASSQGQLYEQYF,TRBJ2-7,TRBV6-5,NA,NA,13
TGTGCCAGCAGCCCTACAGGGAGAAACACCGGGGAGCTGTTTTTT,CASSPTGRNTGELFF,TRBJ2-2,TRBV5-4,NA,NA,15
TGTGCCAGCAGCACCTCCGGGACAGGGGTTACAGATACGCAGTATTTT,CASSTSGTGVTDTQYF,TRBJ2-3,TRBV9,TRBD1,NA,16
TGTGCCAGCAGCTTAGTCGGGAACTACGAGCAGTACTTC,CASSLVGNYEQYF,TRBJ2-7,TRBV7-8,NA,NA,13
TGTGCCAGCAGCTCCCCCCACCAGGGGGATAACAATCAGCCCCAGCATTTT,CASSSPHQGDNNQPQHF,TRBJ1-5,TRBV7-3,TRBD1,few,17
TGTGCCTGGAGTCCCCGGACAGGGGTCGGGTCTTGGCCTGAAGCTTTCTTT,CAWSPRTGVGSWPEAFF,TRBJ1-1,TRBV30,TRBD1,NA,17
TGTGCCAGCAGCCCCGACGGCTCTGGGGCCAACGTCCTGACTTTC,CASSPDGSGANVLTF,TRBJ2-6,TRBV27,NA,NA,15
TGTGCCAGCAGTCCTTTCGGACAGGGTTTGGGGGAGCTGTTTTTT,CASSPFGQGLGELFF,TRBJ2-2,TRBV2,TRBD1,few,15
TGTGCCAGCAGCTTAGATGGGACTACTGCCTACGAGCAGTACTTC,CASSLDGTTAYEQYF,TRBJ2-7,TRBV7-2,TRBD2,once,15